Sequencing of this T cell receptor beta chain was carried out in a study of cytomegalovirus exposure and HLA in healthy donors. The CDR3 loop spans 13 amino acids. Germline V gives CDR1 GTSNPN, CDR2 SVGIG (reference sequence). Trimming left V 4 bases short and J 4 bases short, with 14 bases between. General study points: Researchers counted 180 or so TCR beta chains as cytomegalovirus-associated. Later work found most CMV-associated TCR beta chains apparently HLA-restricted.

Of note for this clone: Its antigen is unknown.

Researchers ran the PCR with 60 Vbeta and 13 Jbeta primers. Assay: immunoSEQ multiplex PCR; the TCRdb copy retains only in-frame clones and omits some. This table has some 200,000 clones, approximately 80% appearing once. This rearrangement joins TRBV30 to TRBJ2-7; D is unclear. The material sequenced was PBMCs. The TCR sequence derives from a female donor in good health and CMV-seronegative. The DNA for the CDR3 is TGTGCCTGGAACCCCGGAGCAGCATACGAGCAGTACTTC. Amino acid sequence: CAWNPGAAYEQYF. Variable domain in full (rest from reference TRBV30 and TRBJ2-7): SQTIHQWPATLVQPVGSPLSLECTVEGTSNPNLYWYRQAAGRGLQLLFYSVGIGQISSEVPQNLSASRPQDRQFILSSKKLLLSDSGFYLCAWNPGAAYEQYFGPGTRLTVT.